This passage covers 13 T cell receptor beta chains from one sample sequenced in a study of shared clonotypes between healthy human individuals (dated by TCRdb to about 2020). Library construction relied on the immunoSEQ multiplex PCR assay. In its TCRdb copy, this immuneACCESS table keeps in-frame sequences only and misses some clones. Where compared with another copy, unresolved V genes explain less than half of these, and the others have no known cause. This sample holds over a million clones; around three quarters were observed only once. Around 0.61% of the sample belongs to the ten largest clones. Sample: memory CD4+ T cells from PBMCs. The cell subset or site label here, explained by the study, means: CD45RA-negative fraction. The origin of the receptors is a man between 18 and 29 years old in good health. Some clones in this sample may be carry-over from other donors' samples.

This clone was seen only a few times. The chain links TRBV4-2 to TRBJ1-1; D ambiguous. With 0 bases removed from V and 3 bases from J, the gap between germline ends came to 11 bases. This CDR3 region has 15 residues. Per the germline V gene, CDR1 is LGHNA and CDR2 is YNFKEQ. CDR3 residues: CASSQEWEIYTEAFF. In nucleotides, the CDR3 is TGTGCCAGCAGCCAAGAATGGGAAATTTACACTGAAGCTTTCTTT.

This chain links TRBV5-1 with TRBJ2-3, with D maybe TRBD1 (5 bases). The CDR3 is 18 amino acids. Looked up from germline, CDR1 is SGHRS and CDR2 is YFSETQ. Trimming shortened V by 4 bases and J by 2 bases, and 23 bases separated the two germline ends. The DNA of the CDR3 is TGCGCCAGCAGCCACGGCGTGACAGTCCACCGCATCACAGATACGCAGTATTTT. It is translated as CASSHGVTVHRITDTQYF.

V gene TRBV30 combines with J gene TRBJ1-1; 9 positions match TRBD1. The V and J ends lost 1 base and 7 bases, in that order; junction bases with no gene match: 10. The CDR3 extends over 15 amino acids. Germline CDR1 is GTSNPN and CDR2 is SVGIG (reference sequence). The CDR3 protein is CAWSAAPGQGFEAFF. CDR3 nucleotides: TGTGCCTGGAGTGCAGCCCCGGGACAGGGCTTTGAAGCTTTCTTT.

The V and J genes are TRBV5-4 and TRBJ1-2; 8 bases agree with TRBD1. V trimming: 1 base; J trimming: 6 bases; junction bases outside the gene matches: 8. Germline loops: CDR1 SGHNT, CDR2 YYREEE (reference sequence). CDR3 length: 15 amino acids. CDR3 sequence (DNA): TGTGCCAGCAGCTTGCTAGCAGGGGGCGCCCATGGCTACACCTTC. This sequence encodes CASSLLAGGAHGYTF.

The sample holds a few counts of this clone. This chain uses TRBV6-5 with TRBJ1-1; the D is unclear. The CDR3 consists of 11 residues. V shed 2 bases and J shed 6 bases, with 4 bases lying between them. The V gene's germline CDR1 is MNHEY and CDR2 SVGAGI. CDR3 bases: TGTGCCAGCAGTTACCGCGCTGAAGCTTTCTTT. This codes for CASSYRAEAFF.

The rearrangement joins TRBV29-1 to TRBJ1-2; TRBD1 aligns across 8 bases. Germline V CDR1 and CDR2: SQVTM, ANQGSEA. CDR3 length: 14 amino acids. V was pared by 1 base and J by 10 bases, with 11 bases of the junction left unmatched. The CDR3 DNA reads TGCAGCGTTGAAGCGGCAGCAGGGGGCGGTTACTACACCTTC. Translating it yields CSVEAAAGGGYYTF.

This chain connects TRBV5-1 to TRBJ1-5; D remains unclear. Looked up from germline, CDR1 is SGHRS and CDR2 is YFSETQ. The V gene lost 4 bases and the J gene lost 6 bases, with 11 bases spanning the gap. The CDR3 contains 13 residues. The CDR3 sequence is CASSRDPGQPQHF. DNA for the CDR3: TGCGCCAGCAGCCGTGATCCGGGTCAGCCCCAGCATTTT.

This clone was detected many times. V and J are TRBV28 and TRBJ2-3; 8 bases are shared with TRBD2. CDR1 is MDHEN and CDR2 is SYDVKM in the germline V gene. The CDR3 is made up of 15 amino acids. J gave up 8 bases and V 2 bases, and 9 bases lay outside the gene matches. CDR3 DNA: TGTGCCAGCAGTTTACGGCGGGAGGATCCGGCTACGCAGTATTTT. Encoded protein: CASSLRREDPATQYF.

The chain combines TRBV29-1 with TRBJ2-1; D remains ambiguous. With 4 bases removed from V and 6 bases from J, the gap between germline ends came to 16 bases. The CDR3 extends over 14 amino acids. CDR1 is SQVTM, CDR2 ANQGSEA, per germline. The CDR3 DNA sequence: TGCAGCGTTGTAAGTCTGGGTGGTCGCAATGAGCAGTTCTTC. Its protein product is CSVVSLGGRNEQFF.

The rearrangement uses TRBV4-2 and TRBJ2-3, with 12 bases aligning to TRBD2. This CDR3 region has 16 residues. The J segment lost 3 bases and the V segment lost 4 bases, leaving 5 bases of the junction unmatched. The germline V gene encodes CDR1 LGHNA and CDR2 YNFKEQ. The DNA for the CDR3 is TGTGCCAGCAGCCTCTGGACTAGCGGGACTACAGATACGCAGTATTTT. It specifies CASSLWTSGTTDTQYF.

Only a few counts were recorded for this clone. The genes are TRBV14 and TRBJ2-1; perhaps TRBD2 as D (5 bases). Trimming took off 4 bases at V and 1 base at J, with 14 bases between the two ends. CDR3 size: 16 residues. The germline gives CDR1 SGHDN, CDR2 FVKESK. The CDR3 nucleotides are TGTGCCAGCAGCCCCCCCAGGCGGGTATCCTACAATGAGCAGTTCTTC. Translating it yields CASSPPRRVSYNEQFF.

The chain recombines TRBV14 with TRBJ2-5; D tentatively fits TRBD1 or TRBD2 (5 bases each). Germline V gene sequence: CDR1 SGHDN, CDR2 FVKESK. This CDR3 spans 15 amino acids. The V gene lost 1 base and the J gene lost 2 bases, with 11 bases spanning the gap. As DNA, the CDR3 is TGTGCCAGCAGCCAAGTGGGACGTCCGCAAGAGACCCAGTACTTC. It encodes CASSQVGRPQETQYF. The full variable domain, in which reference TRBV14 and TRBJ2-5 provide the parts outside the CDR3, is EAGVTQFPSHSVIEKGQTVTLRCDPISGHDNLYWYRRVMGKEIKFLLHFVKESKQDESGMPNNRFLAERTGGTYSTLKVQPAELEDSGVYFCASSQVGRPQETQYFGPGTRLLVL.

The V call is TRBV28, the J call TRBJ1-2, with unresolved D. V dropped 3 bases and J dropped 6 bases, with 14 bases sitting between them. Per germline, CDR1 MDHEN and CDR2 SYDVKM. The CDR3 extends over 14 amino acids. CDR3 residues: CASSLVRGGDGYTF. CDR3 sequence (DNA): TGTGCCAGCAGTTTGGTTCGGGGTGGGGATGGCTACACCTTC.